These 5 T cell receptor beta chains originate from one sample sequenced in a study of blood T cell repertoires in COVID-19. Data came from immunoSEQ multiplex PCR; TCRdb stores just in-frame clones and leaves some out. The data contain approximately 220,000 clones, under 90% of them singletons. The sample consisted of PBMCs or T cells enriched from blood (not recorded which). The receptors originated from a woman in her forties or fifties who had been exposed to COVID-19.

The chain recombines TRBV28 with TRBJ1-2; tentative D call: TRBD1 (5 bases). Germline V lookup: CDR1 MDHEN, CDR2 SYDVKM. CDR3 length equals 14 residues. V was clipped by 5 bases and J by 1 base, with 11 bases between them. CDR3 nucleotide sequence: TGTGCCAGCAGTGACAGTCCCTTTAACTATGGCTACACCTTC. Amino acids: CASSDSPFNYGYTF.

In nucleotides, the CDR3 is TGTGCCAGCAGCCTCCAGACAGGGGAAAAATCAGATACGCAGTATTTT. This gives the protein CASSLQTGEKSDTQYF. The chain employs TRBV5-6 and TRBJ2-3; 8 bases fit TRBD1. Trimming cost V 4 bases and J 4 bases; bases outside gene matches: 11. Germline assignment: CDR1 SGHDT and CDR2 YYEEEE. The CDR3 spans 16 residues.

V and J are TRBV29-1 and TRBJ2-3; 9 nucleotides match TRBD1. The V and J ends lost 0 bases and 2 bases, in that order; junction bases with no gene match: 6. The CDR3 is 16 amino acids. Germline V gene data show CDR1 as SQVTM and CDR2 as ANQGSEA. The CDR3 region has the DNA TGCAGCGTTGAAGAAGACAGGGGGACCCTCACAGATACGCAGTATTTT. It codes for CSVEEDRGTLTDTQYF.

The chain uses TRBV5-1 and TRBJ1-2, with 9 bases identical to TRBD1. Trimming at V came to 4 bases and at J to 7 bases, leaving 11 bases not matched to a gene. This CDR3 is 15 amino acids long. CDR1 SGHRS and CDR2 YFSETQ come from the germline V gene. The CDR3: CASSPGLQGAVGYTF. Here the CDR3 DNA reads TGCGCCAGCAGCCCGGGGCTACAGGGGGCTGTTGGCTACACCTTC.

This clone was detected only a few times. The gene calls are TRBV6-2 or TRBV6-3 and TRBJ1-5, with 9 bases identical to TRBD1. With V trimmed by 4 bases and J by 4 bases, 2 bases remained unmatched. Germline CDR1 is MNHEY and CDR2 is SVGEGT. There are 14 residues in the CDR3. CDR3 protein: CASSWGTGNQPQHF. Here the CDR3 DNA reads TGTGCCAGCAGTTGGGGGACAGGGAATCAGCCCCAGCATTTT.